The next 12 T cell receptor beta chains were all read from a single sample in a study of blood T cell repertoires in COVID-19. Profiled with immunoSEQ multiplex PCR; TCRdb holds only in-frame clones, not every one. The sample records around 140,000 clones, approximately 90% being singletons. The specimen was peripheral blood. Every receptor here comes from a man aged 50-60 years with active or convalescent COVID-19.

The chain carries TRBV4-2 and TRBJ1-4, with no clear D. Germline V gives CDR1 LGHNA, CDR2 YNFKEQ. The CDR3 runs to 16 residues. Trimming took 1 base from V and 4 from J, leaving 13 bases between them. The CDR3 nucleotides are TGTGCCAGCAGCCAAGTAGTGGCAGGCCTTAATGAAAAACTGTTTTTT. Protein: CASSQVVAGLNEKLFF.

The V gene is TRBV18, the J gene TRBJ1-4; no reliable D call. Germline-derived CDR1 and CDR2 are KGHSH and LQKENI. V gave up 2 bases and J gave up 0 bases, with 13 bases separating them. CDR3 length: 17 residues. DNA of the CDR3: TGTGCCAGCTCACCAGAGTCTCTGGGAGCAACTAATGAAAAACTGTTTTTT. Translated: CASSPESLGATNEKLFF.

Written as DNA, the CDR3 is TGTGCCAGCAGCCAATTGGGAGCGGGAGCTTTCTTT. It codes for CASSQLGAGAFF. The gene calls are TRBV4-2 and TRBJ1-1, with D unresolved. V lost 2 bases and J lost 10, with 11 bases in between. The CDR3 length is 12 residues. Looked up from germline, CDR1 is LGHNA and CDR2 is YNFKEQ.

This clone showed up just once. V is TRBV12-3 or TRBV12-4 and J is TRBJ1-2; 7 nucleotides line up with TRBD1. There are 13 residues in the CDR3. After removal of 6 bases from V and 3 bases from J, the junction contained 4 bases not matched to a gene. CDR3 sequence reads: CASRLTGDYGYTF. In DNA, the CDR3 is TGTGCCAGCAGACTTACAGGGGACTATGGCTACACCTTC.

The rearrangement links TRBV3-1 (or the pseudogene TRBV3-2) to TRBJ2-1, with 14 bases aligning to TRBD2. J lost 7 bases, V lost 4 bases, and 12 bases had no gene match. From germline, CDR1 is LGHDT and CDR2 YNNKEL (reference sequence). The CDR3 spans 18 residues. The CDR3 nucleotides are TGTGCCAGCAGCCGTCCGGGACTAGCGGGAGAAACCGGGAATGAGCAGTTCTTC. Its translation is CASSRPGLAGETGNEQFF.

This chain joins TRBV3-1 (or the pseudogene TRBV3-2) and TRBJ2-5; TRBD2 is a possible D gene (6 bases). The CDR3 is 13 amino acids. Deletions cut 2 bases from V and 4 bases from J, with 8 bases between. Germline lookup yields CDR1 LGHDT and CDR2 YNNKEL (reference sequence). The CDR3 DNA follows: TGTGCCAGCAGCCAAATGACTAGAGAGACCCAGTACTTC. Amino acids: CASSQMTRETQYF.

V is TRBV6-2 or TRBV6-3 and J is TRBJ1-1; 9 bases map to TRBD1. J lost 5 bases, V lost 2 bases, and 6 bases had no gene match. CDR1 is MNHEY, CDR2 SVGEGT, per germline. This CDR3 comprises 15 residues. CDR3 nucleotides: TGTGCCAGCAGTTACGGGACAGGGACGGCGACTGAAGCTTTCTTT. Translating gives CASSYGTGTATEAFF.

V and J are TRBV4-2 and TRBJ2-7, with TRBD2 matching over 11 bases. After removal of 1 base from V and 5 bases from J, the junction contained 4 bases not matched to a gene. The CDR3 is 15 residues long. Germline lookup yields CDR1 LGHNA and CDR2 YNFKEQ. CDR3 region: CASSQVLAGVNEQYF. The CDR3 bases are TGTGCCAGCAGCCAAGTACTAGCGGGAGTTAACGAGCAGTACTTC.

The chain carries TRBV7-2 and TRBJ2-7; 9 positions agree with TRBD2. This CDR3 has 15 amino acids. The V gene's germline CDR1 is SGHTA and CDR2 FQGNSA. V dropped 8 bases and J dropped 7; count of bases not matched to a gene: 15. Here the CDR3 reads CASLPQRGVPGEQYF. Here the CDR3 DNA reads TGTGCCAGCTTGCCCCAGCGGGGGGTTCCGGGGGAGCAGTACTTC.

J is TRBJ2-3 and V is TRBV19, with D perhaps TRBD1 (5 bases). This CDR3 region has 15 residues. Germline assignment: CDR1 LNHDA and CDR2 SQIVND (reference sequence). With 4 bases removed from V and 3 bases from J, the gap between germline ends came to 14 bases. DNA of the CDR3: TGTGCCAGTAGTACCTTAGGGGCTCAAACAGATACGCAGTATTTT. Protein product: CASSTLGAQTDTQYF.

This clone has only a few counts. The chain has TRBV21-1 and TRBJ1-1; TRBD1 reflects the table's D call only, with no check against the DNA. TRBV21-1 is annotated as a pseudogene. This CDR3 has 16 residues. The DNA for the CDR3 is TGTGCCAGCAGCTACCGGGACAGGGGGCCGAACACTGAAGCTTTCTTT. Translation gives CASSYRDRGPNTEAFF.

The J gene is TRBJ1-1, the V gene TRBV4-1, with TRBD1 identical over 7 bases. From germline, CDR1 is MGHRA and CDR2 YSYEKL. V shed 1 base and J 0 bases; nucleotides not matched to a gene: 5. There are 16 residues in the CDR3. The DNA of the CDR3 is TGCGCCAGCAGCCAAGCCGGAACAGGGGTGAACACTGAAGCTTTCTTT. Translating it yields CASSQAGTGVNTEAFF.